Shown below are 27 T cell receptor beta chains from a single sample sequenced in a study of blood T cell repertoires in COVID-19. Measured with immunoSEQ multiplex PCR; TCRdb has only the in-frame clones, and not every one. The sample includes about 160,000 clones, around 82% seen only once; the top ten take around 7%. What was sequenced was peripheral blood. The origin of the receptors is a woman in her 40s with COVID-19, enrolled during active disease.

This clone was detected many times. J is TRBJ2-7 and V is TRBV3-1 (or the pseudogene TRBV3-2); D gene ambiguous. V was clipped by 1 base and J by 3 bases, with 4 bases between them. The CDR3 is made up of 12 amino acids. From germline, CDR1 is LGHDT and CDR2 YNNKEL (reference sequence). The CDR3 region has the DNA TGTGCCAGCAGCCAAGGCGGCTACGAGCAGTACTTC. Its translation is CASSQGGYEQYF.

The CDR3 coding sequence is TGTGCCAGCAGCACCGGGACAGGGTTTTACGAGCAGTACTTC. Its protein is CASSTGTGFYEQYF. The V gene is TRBV5-4, the J gene TRBJ2-7, with TRBD1 matching 9 bases. CDR3 length: 14 residues. In germline, CDR1 is SGHNT, CDR2 YYREEE (reference sequence). The V gene end was trimmed by 4 bases and the J gene end by 4 bases; junction bases not matched to a gene: 6.

The chain links TRBV28 to TRBJ1-5; 9 positions agree with TRBD1. After removal of 5 bases from V and 6 bases from J, the junction contained 2 bases not matched to a gene. Germline V gives CDR1 MDHEN, CDR2 SYDVKM. CDR3 length: 13 amino acids. The CDR3 reads CASSGQGSQPQHF. The CDR3 nucleotides read TGTGCCAGCAGTGGACAGGGGAGTCAGCCCCAGCATTTT.

This clone was counted only a few times. The rearrangement links TRBV18 to TRBJ2-1; 10 nucleotides align to TRBD1. The CDR3 runs to 13 residues. The V gene's germline CDR1 is KGHSH and CDR2 LQKENI. The junction had 3 bases not matched to a gene; V was cut back by 6 bases and J by 7 bases. The chain's CDR3 is CASSGDRGNEQFF. DNA for the CDR3: TGTGCCAGCTCGGGGGACAGGGGAAATGAGCAGTTCTTC.

As for this clone: The junction differs from germline at one of its ends, possibly a read error. The genes are TRBV7-7 and TRBJ2-3; no clear D. Germline V CDR1 and CDR2: SSHAT, FNYEAQ (reference sequence). This CDR3 has 13 amino acids. The CDR3 protein is CASSALRTDTQYF. In DNA, the CDR3 is TGTGCTAGCAGCGCCCTACGGACAGATACGCAGTATTTT.

This chain uses TRBV7-2 with TRBJ2-5, with 8 bases identical to TRBD1. V dropped 1 base and J dropped 11; count of bases not matched to a gene: 9. The germline CDR1 and CDR2 sequences are SGHTA and FQGNSA. The CDR3 length is 14 residues. The DNA for the CDR3 is TGTGCCAGCAGCTTAGGGGCAGGGGGCGACTTTCAGTACTTC. It encodes CASSLGAGGDFQYF.

This rearrangement joins TRBV19 to TRBJ1-2, with D perhaps TRBD1 (5 bases). The CDR3 totals 13 residues. CDR1 is LNHDA, CDR2 SQIVND, per germline (reference sequence). V gave up 8 bases and J gave up 4 bases, with 14 bases separating them. CDR3 coding DNA: TGTGCCAGTTCACCTAAGGGGTCCTATGGCTACACCTTC. This sequence encodes CASSPKGSYGYTF.

The chain has TRBV5-1 and TRBJ1-1, with D perhaps TRBD1 (5 bases). The germline V and J ends were trimmed by 5 bases and 1 base, with 9 bases remaining between them. CDR1 SGHRS and CDR2 YFSETQ come from the germline V gene. The CDR3 consists of 13 residues. This chain's CDR3 is CASRRGGNTEAFF. CDR3 nucleotides: TGCGCCAGCAGGAGGGGAGGGAACACTGAAGCTTTCTTT.

The chain couples TRBV7-9 to TRBJ2-3; 11 bases are a match to TRBD2. Trimming removed 3 bases from V and 3 bases from J; junction bases left unmatched: 5. Germline CDR1 and CDR2: SEHNR and FQNEAQ (reference sequence). The CDR3 runs to 16 residues. As DNA, the CDR3 is TGTGCCAGCAGCTTCAAACTAGCGGGAGTTACAGATACGCAGTATTTT. Protein product: CASSFKLAGVTDTQYF.

This chain links TRBV6-2 or TRBV6-3 with TRBJ2-1, with 7 bases lining up with TRBD2. Per germline, CDR1 MNHEY and CDR2 SVGEGT. This CDR3 contains 21 residues. V was clipped by 6 bases and J by 7 bases; unmatched bases: 30. CDR3 sequence (DNA): TGTGCCAGCAGCCGACCAGTTGGGGCGGGGGTCCACCTTGAGGGTCAGAATGAGCAGTTCTTC. It codes for CASSRPVGAGVHLEGQNEQFF.

This clone is a singleton in its sample. The chain carries TRBV27 and TRBJ2-5; TRBD2 might be the D (5 bases). This CDR3 region has 13 residues. V lost 3 bases and J 6 bases, leaving 11 bases between the germline ends. Germline V lookup: CDR1 MNHEY, CDR2 SMNVEV (reference sequence). CDR3: CASSLTNFKTQYF. The CDR3 bases are TGTGCCAGCAGTTTGACTAATTTTAAGACCCAGTACTTC.

CDR3 bases: TGCGCCAGCAGGCGAGCGGGGTCCTCCTACAATGAGCAGTTCTTC. Translated: CASRRAGSSYNEQFF. V gene TRBV10-2 combines with J gene TRBJ2-1, with 7 bases that match TRBD2. The CDR3 contains 15 residues. Losses at the gene ends were 6 bases for V and 0 bases for J; bases not matched to a gene: 5. Germline lookup yields CDR1 WSHSY and CDR2 SAAADI.

The chain uses TRBV3-1 (or the pseudogene TRBV3-2) and TRBJ2-7; D possibly corresponds to TRBD1 (5 bases). Germline values: CDR1 LGHDT, CDR2 YNNKEL (reference sequence). V was clipped by 0 bases and J by 4 bases, with 13 bases between them. The CDR3 is 15 residues long. The CDR3 nucleotides are TGTGCCAGCAGCCAAGAGAAATGGGGCCTATACGAGCAGTACGTC. Encoded protein: CASSQEKWGLYEQYV.

The J gene is TRBJ1-5, the V gene TRBV28, with D perhaps matching TRBD1 (5 bases). The germline V gene has CDR1 MDHEN and CDR2 SYDVKM. The length of the CDR3 is 12 residues. The V gene lost 7 bases and the J gene lost 4 bases, with 8 bases spanning the gap. In DNA, the CDR3 is TGTGCCAGCACGGCAGGGAATCAGCCCCAGCATTTT. Translating it yields CASTAGNQPQHF.

A word on this clone: Other DNA sequences in this sample translate to the same CDR3. The chain couples TRBV5-4 to TRBJ2-5; TRBD1 matches at 7 bases. This CDR3 has 14 residues. J lost 5 bases, V lost 0 bases, and 4 bases had no gene match. Germline V gene data show CDR1 as SGHNT and CDR2 as YYREEE (reference sequence). For the CDR3, the DNA is TGTGCCAGCAGCTTGGAGGGGGCAGGGGAGACCCAGTACTTC. Translated: CASSLEGAGETQYF.

This clone was counted once. The chain couples TRBV29-1 to TRBJ2-1, with a possible D match to TRBD2 (6 bases). CDR1 SQVTM and CDR2 ANQGSEA come from the germline V gene. The CDR3 runs to 14 residues. The V gene lost 4 bases and the J gene lost 9 bases, with 19 bases spanning the gap. CDR3 residues: CSVVEGLVFGEQFF. The CDR3 DNA follows: TGCAGCGTTGTGGAGGGGTTGGTTTTCGGTGAGCAGTTCTTC.

The rearrangement joins TRBV6-5 to TRBJ2-1; TRBD1 matches 7 bases. V lost 6 bases and J lost 2; bases outside the gene matches: 7. Germline lookup yields CDR1 MNHEY and CDR2 SVGAGI. The length of the CDR3 is 15 residues. The CDR3 reads CASRREGGPYNEQFF. The CDR3 DNA is TGTGCCAGCAGGAGGGAAGGGGGCCCCTACAATGAGCAGTTCTTC.

The sample holds one count of this clone. The rearrangement uses TRBV3-1 (or the pseudogene TRBV3-2) and TRBJ1-2, with 11 bases fitting TRBD1. V lost 3 bases, J lost 7 bases, and 4 bases stayed unmatched. This CDR3 has 14 residues. Per the germline V gene, CDR1 is LGHDT and CDR2 is YNNKEL (reference sequence). CDR3 amino acids: CASSHGTGGTGYTF. The CDR3 DNA reads as TGTGCCAGCAGCCACGGGACAGGGGGGACTGGCTACACCTTC.

The chain is built from TRBV10-1 and TRBJ2-5, with 13 bases that match TRBD2. In germline, CDR1 is WNHNN, CDR2 SYGVQD (reference sequence). This CDR3 is 15 amino acids long. Trimming took 6 bases from V and 5 from J; bases not matched to a gene: 6. The CDR3 reads CASSPTSGRFETQYF. CDR3 nucleotides: TGCGCCAGCAGCCCGACTAGCGGGAGGTTCGAGACCCAGTACTTC.

The chain links TRBV29-1 to TRBJ2-7; TRBD2 matches at 8 bases. CDR1 SQVTM and CDR2 ANQGSEA come from the germline V gene. V lost 3 bases, J lost 2 bases, and 3 bases stayed unmatched. The CDR3 spans 13 residues. CDR3 nucleotides: TGCAGCGTTGACAGCGGGAGCCCCTACGAGCAGTACTTC. Amino acids: CSVDSGSPYEQYF.

A few counts support this clone. The rearrangement joins TRBV7-2 to TRBJ2-1; possibly TRBD2 for D (5 bases). The V gene lost 2 bases and the J gene lost 1 base, with 9 bases spanning the gap. The V gene's germline CDR1 is SGHTA and CDR2 FQGNSA. The CDR3 is 15 amino acids. This chain's CDR3 is CASSLSTGSYNEQFF. The CDR3 DNA sequence: TGTGCCAGCAGCTTATCTACGGGGTCCTACAATGAGCAGTTCTTC.

A few counts support this clone. The V call is TRBV19, the J call TRBJ1-4, with D unclear. Trimming shortened V by 7 bases and J by 0 bases, and 9 bases separated the two germline ends. The CDR3 runs to 14 residues. The germline V gene encodes CDR1 LNHDA and CDR2 SQIVND (reference sequence). The CDR3 loop reads CASKAPTTNEKLFF. The CDR3 coding sequence is TGTGCCAGTAAAGCTCCCACAACTAATGAAAAACTGTTTTTT.

This clone was found a few times. This chain uses TRBV29-1 with TRBJ2-2; D may be TRBD2 (5 bases). The CDR3 runs to 16 residues. Germline CDR1 SQVTM, CDR2 ANQGSEA. Trimming removed 2 bases at V and 4 bases at J, with 17 bases between. The CDR3 loop is CSVEFREGERTGELFF. CDR3 coding DNA: TGCAGCGTTGAATTTAGAGAGGGAGAGCGCACCGGGGAGCTGTTTTTT.

This rearrangement joins TRBV5-1 to TRBJ1-1, with TRBD1 matching 8 bases. V gave up 8 bases and J gave up 1 base; unmatched junction bases: 7. This CDR3 has 14 residues. Germline loops: CDR1 SGHRS, CDR2 YFSETQ. This chain's CDR3 is CASRQGSGNTEAFF. The DNA for the CDR3 is TGCGCCAGTAGACAGGGGTCGGGGAACACTGAAGCTTTCTTT.

The CDR3 region has the DNA TGTGCCAGCAGCTTCTCGACAGGATCCCAAGAGACCCAGTACTTC. Protein product: CASSFSTGSQETQYF. The chain employs TRBV11-2 and TRBJ2-5; D perhaps matches TRBD1 (6 bases). Germline values: CDR1 SGHAT, CDR2 FQNNGV. V was clipped by 3 bases and J by 1 base, with 12 bases between them. This CDR3 is 15 amino acids long.

This clone has more than one count but fewer than ten. The chain is built from TRBV6-5 and TRBJ1-2, with 7 bases lining up with TRBD1. The V and J ends lost 8 bases and 5 bases, in that order; junction bases with no gene match: 8. Germline V lookup: CDR1 MNHEY, CDR2 SVGAGI. CDR3 length equals 13 residues. As DNA, the CDR3 is TGTGCCAGCTCCAGTGGGGACAGTTATGGCTACACCTTC. It translates to CASSSGDSYGYTF.

In its sample, this clone was seen many times. This chain connects TRBV7-5 to TRBJ2-7; no check of the table's D call, TRBD1, against the DNA was made. TRBV7-5 corresponds to a pseudogene. The CDR3 loop spans 13 amino acids. CDR3 loop: CVRSSGSDNEQYV. In DNA, the CDR3 is TGTGTCAGAAGCTCAGGGTCCGATAACGAGCAGTACGTC.